The 27 T cell receptor beta chains presented below share a single source sample, sequenced in a study of blood T cell repertoires in COVID-19. Repertoires were generated with immunoSEQ multiplex PCR, while TCRdb's copy carries only in-frame clones and drops some. The sample lists more than 120,000 clones, 87% seen once, with 30% to 45% in the top ten. The sample comprised peripheral blood. The receptor source for this set is a man aged 50 to 59 who had recovered from COVID-19.

V gene TRBV3-1 (or the pseudogene TRBV3-2) combines with J gene TRBJ1-1, with D possibly matching TRBD1 (5 bases). V gave up 1 base and J gave up 3 bases, with 15 bases separating them. The CDR3 is made up of 16 amino acids. CDR1 is LGHDT, CDR2 YNNKEL, per germline (reference sequence). This chain's CDR3 is CASSQVFSTGDTEAFF. CDR3 DNA sequence: TGTGCCAGCAGCCAAGTTTTCTCAACGGGGGACACTGAAGCTTTCTTT.

The rearrangement joins TRBV19 to TRBJ1-6, with D hard to call. The CDR3 contains 16 residues. V lost 6 bases and J lost 3, with 15 bases in between. The germline V gene encodes CDR1 LNHDA and CDR2 SQIVND (reference sequence). CDR3 sequence (DNA): TGTGCCAGTAGCCGCTACAGTGTTAGCTATAATTCACCCCTCCACTTT. Its translation: CASSRYSVSYNSPLHF.

The chain couples TRBV29-1 to TRBJ2-7; TRBD1 aligns across 8 bases. The CDR3 runs to 12 residues. With V trimmed by 7 bases and J by 3 bases, 5 bases remained unmatched. Germline values: CDR1 SQVTM, CDR2 ANQGSEA. The CDR3 sequence is CSGGQGNYEQYF. Here the CDR3 DNA reads TGCAGCGGCGGACAGGGAAACTACGAGCAGTACTTC.

This clone was detected ten times or more. The chain uses TRBV4-2 and TRBJ1-2; D is perhaps TRBD1 (6 bases). The germline gives CDR1 LGHNA, CDR2 YNFKEQ. The V and J ends lost 2 bases and 6 bases respectively, with 19 bases between them. The CDR3 consists of 16 residues. The CDR3 DNA reads TGTGCCAGCAGCCAACCAATTCAGGGGACAAGCGATGGCTACACCTTC. It is translated as CASSQPIQGTSDGYTF.

The chain carries TRBV27 and TRBJ1-5, with 10 bases aligning to TRBD1. Germline lookup yields CDR1 MNHEY and CDR2 SMNVEV (reference sequence). The trim removed 3 bases at V and 6 bases at J, leaving 5 bases unmatched. The CDR3 sequence is 15 residues long. The CDR3 loop is CASSFGQGVGQPQHF. As DNA, the CDR3 is TGTGCCAGCAGTTTTGGACAGGGGGTCGGTCAGCCCCAGCATTTT.

This sequence joins TRBV11-3 and TRBJ1-1; D remains ambiguous. CDR3 size: 14 residues. Trimming took off 1 base at V and 2 bases at J, with 8 bases between the two ends. CDR1 and CDR2 (germline): SGHNT, YENEEA. The CDR3 spells CASSLGSTNTEAFF. The CDR3 DNA is TGTGCCAGCAGCTTAGGTAGCACAAACACTGAAGCTTTCTTT.

The V call is TRBV10-3, the J call TRBJ2-2; a possible D gene is TRBD2 (6 bases). Trimming stripped 10 bases from V and 6 bases from J, with 15 bases between. This CDR3 contains 13 residues. Germline-derived CDR1 and CDR2 are ENHRY and SYGVKD. The CDR3 nucleotides are TGTGCCACGACTAGAGGGGCGCCCGGGGAGCTGTTTTTT. Encoded protein: CATTRGAPGELFF.

This chain links TRBV3-1 (or the pseudogene TRBV3-2) with TRBJ2-6; the D gene is possibly TRBD2 (5 bases). The CDR3 sequence is 16 residues long. Per the germline V gene, CDR1 is LGHDT and CDR2 is YNNKEL (reference sequence). The germline V and J ends were trimmed by 0 bases and 0 bases, with 6 bases remaining between them. DNA for the CDR3: TGTGCCAGCAGCCAAGAACGGGGCTCTGGGGCCAACGTCCTGACTTTC. Translated: CASSQERGSGANVLTF.

The rearrangement links TRBV6-2 or TRBV6-3 to TRBJ2-3, with D uncertain. V gave up 1 base and J gave up 4 bases, with 15 bases separating them. Per germline, CDR1 MNHEY and CDR2 SVGEGT. The CDR3 has 16 residues. CDR3 residues: CASSYWSGEIADTQYF. DNA for the CDR3: TGTGCCAGCAGTTACTGGAGTGGTGAGATCGCAGATACGCAGTATTTT.

The rearrangement links TRBV7-2 to TRBJ1-5; TRBD1 is a possible D gene (5 bases). The germline V and J ends were trimmed by 5 bases and 2 bases, with 25 bases remaining between them. CDR1 SGHTA and CDR2 FQGNSA come from the germline V gene. The CDR3 covers 19 residues. CDR3 in DNA: TGTGCCAGCAGCCCGTGGGGGGTTCCTTCCCTATGGGGCAATCAGCCCCAGCATTTT. It encodes CASSPWGVPSLWGNQPQHF.

The gene calls are TRBV21-1 and TRBJ2-2; no DNA check was done on the table's D call, TRBD1. TRBV21-1 counts as a pseudogene. This CDR3 spans 15 amino acids. CDR3 protein: CASILTYRGHGELFF. In nucleotides, the CDR3 is TGTGCCAGCATTCTCACGTACAGGGGGCACGGGGAGCTGTTTTTT.

The CDR3 DNA is TGTGCCACCTCAGTCGGAAACACCATATATTTT. It is translated as CATSVGNTIYF. This sequence joins TRBV7-9 and TRBJ1-3; D is unresolved. The V end was cut by 10 bases, the J end by 4 bases, with 8 bases between. CDR1 and CDR2 from the germline V gene are SEHNR and FQNEAQ (reference sequence). This CDR3 comprises 11 residues.

This chain joins TRBV11-1 and TRBJ2-1; TRBD1 agrees at 7 bases. Germline lookup yields CDR1 SGHAT and CDR2 FQDESV (reference sequence). This CDR3 contains 14 residues. Germline trimming cut 3 bases from V and 7 bases from J; bases unmatched to any gene: 6. The CDR3 coding sequence is TGTGCCAGCAGCTTCCGCAGGGGGTTAAATGAGCAGTTCTTC. Protein sequence: CASSFRRGLNEQFF.

V usage is TRBV6-5 and J usage is TRBJ1-2; possible D gene TRBD1, 6 bases. The germline V and J ends were trimmed by 2 bases and 5 bases, with 9 bases remaining between them. Germline assignment: CDR1 MNHEY and CDR2 SVGAGI. The CDR3 extends over 13 amino acids. CDR3 sequence: CASSYEGEYGYTF. Here the CDR3 DNA reads TGTGCCAGCAGTTACGAGGGGGAGTATGGCTACACCTTC.

This clone was seen a handful of times. The chain employs TRBV5-8 and TRBJ2-5; unclear D gene. This CDR3 contains 16 residues. Germline CDR1 is SGHTS and CDR2 is YDEGEE. Trimming removed 0 bases from V and 0 bases from J, with 12 bases in between. CDR3 protein: CASSLGVQVHQETQYF. The CDR3 bases are TGTGCCAGCAGCTTGGGGGTCCAGGTCCACCAAGAGACCCAGTACTTC.

The J gene is TRBJ1-5, the V gene TRBV20-1; 8 positions match TRBD1. J lost 0 bases, V lost 3 bases, and 4 bases had no gene match. Looked up from germline, CDR1 is DFQATT and CDR2 is SNEGSKA (reference sequence). CDR3 length: 15 amino acids. CDR3 in amino acids: CSASETGDSNQPQHF. CDR3 bases: TGCAGTGCTAGTGAGACAGGGGATAGCAATCAGCCCCAGCATTTT.

This clone appeared a few times. The genes are TRBV30 and TRBJ2-3, with D unresolved. Germline V CDR1 and CDR2: GTSNPN, SVGIG (reference sequence). CDR3 length: 14 residues. The ends were cut back, 0 bases at V and 6 bases at J, with 13 bases in the middle. Here the CDR3 DNA reads TGTGCCTGGAGTGTAGGATCCAGAGGCGATACGCAGTATTTT. It yields the protein CAWSVGSRGDTQYF.

This clone is a singleton in its sample. The rearrangement links TRBV11-2 to TRBJ2-7; 9 nucleotides line up with TRBD1. J was trimmed by 4 bases and V by 5 bases; bases with no gene match: 12. The germline gives CDR1 SGHAT, CDR2 FQNNGV. This CDR3 has 16 amino acids. The CDR3: CASSLNRGPMTYEQYF. The CDR3 DNA follows: TGTGCCAGCAGCCTTAACAGGGGGCCTATGACTTACGAGCAGTACTTC.

The chain has TRBV4-3 and TRBJ2-7, with D hard to call. CDR3 length: 14 residues. The V end was cut by 0 bases, the J end by 2 bases, with 8 bases between. Germline CDR1 is LGHNA and CDR2 is YSLEER. The CDR3: CASSQDPRTYEQYF. The CDR3 DNA reads TGCGCCAGCAGCCAAGACCCGAGAACCTACGAGCAGTACTTC.

This chain links TRBV3-1 (or the pseudogene TRBV3-2) with TRBJ1-2; D is uncertain. This CDR3 contains 16 residues. Germline V gene sequence: CDR1 LGHDT, CDR2 YNNKEL (reference sequence). Between the trimmed V and J ends, which lost 1 base and 1 base, there was a span of 13 bases. The CDR3 sequence: CASSQGTPDINYGYTF. The CDR3 nucleotides are TGTGCCAGCAGCCAAGGGACTCCCGATATTAACTATGGCTACACCTTC.

This clone was observed a few times. The chain links TRBV11-3 to TRBJ2-3; 10 positions match TRBD2. The CDR3 spans 20 residues. The V segment lost 4 bases and the J segment 0 bases; nucleotides outside the gene matches: 16. Germline CDR1 and CDR2: SGHNT and YENEEA. The CDR3 protein is CASSSGGSGGPRPSTDTQYF. The CDR3 DNA follows: TGTGCCAGCAGCTCAGGCGGTAGCGGGGGGCCCAGGCCAAGCACAGATACGCAGTATTTT.

The chain recombines TRBV6-2 or TRBV6-3 with TRBJ2-1; TRBD2 matches 10 bases. V lost 3 bases to trimming and J lost 4 bases; unmatched junction nucleotides: 6. Germline CDR1 is MNHEY and CDR2 is SVGEGT. This CDR3 is 16 amino acids long. The CDR3 loop is CASSYLASGGYNEQFF. For the CDR3, the DNA is TGTGCCAGCAGTTATTTGGCTAGCGGGGGTTACAATGAGCAGTTCTTC.

The CDR3 DNA reads as TGCAGCGTTGAAGGAGAGCTAGCGGGGGTTGCAGATACGCAGTATTTT. Translated: CSVEGELAGVADTQYF. This chain connects TRBV29-1 to TRBJ2-3, with TRBD2 matching over 10 bases. With 1 base clipped from V and 4 bases from J, the junction kept 8 bases outside the gene matches. The CDR3 is 16 residues long. Germline lookup yields CDR1 SQVTM and CDR2 ANQGSEA.

The chain joins TRBV7-2 to TRBJ2-7; D gene unclear. This CDR3 spans 12 amino acids. Germline V CDR1 and CDR2: SGHTA, FQGNSA. V lost 1 base and J lost 8, with 9 bases in between. In DNA form, the CDR3 reads TGTGCCAGCAGCTTAGTAGCTCCGCAGCAGTACTTC. This gives the protein CASSLVAPQQYF.

V gene TRBV4-3 combines with J gene TRBJ2-7, with 11 bases aligning to TRBD1. The ends lost 2 bases at V and 6 bases at J; junction bases unmatched: 15. In germline, CDR1 is LGHNA, CDR2 YSLEER. This CDR3 has 18 amino acids. CDR3 sequence: CASSQRTGGERVYSEQYF. CDR3 sequence (DNA): TGCGCCAGCAGCCAACGGACAGGGGGCGAGCGGGTCTATTCCGAGCAGTACTTC.

The CDR3 region has the DNA TGCAGTGCTAGTTCGGAGGGTGGGGGGGAAGCTTTCTTT. This gives the protein CSASSEGGGEAFF. V usage is TRBV20-1 and J usage is TRBJ1-1; D possibly corresponds to TRBD1 (5 bases). The germline V gene has CDR1 DFQATT and CDR2 SNEGSKA (reference sequence). The CDR3 length is 13 residues. V lost 3 bases to trimming and J lost 8 bases, with 16 bases between them.

This chain joins TRBV2 and TRBJ1-6; 8 bases fit TRBD1. Germline-derived CDR1 and CDR2 are SNHLY and FYNNEI. V gave up 3 bases and J gave up 6 bases; unmatched junction bases: 1. The CDR3 consists of 14 residues. CDR3 sequence reads: CASSDGQGNSPLHF. CDR3 nucleotides: TGTGCCAGCAGTGACGGACAGGGTAATTCACCCCTCCACTTT.